This T cell receptor beta chain emerged from a study of radiotherapy plus CTLA-4 blockade in lung cancer. Study at large: Patients showed objective responses in 15% to 20% of cases and disease control in 30% to 40%.

Overall study results and limits: TCR clones from tumors expanded in blood after radiotherapy plus ipilimumab. The best prediction of response reportedly came from early blood T cell clone dynamics, with interferon-beta.

Assay: immunoSEQ multiplex PCR; the TCRdb copy retains only in-frame clones and omits some. The table records some 45,000 clones, 70% to 80% of them present only once. About this clone: Its antigen is unidentified.

Germline V gives CDR1 MDHEN, CDR2 SYDVKM. Deletions cut 3 bases from V and 14 bases from J, with 17 bases between. The CDR3 has 13 residues. People whose metastatic non-small-cell lung cancer was chemo-refractory got focal radiation along with CTLA-4 blockade by ipilimumab. This TCR was sampled from a human donor with non-small cell lung cancer who had stable disease on radiotherapy plus ipilimumab. This rearrangement joins TRBV28 to TRBJ1-3; D gene unclear. The specimen was peripheral blood, collected from a patient treated with radiotherapy plus ipilimumab. The CDR3 DNA sequence: TGTGCCAGCAGTTTTAGGAGAGGCCCCGATTTATATTTT. This translates into CASSFRRGPDLYF.